The 3 T cell receptor beta chains in this list originate from one sample, sequenced in a study of Ad26.COV2.S vaccination and SARS-CoV-2 variants. Regarding treatment: around 19 received Ad26.COV2.S at low or high dose, single or two shots; 5 received placebo; per-sample allocation not given. Sampling was done on day 63 after the first vaccine or placebo injection. Profiling relied on immunoSEQ multiplex PCR, and the TCRdb table lists in-frame clones only, not all of them. The top ten hold over 5% of the sample, which has 320,000 or so clones, approximately 87% seen once. The sample consisted of peripheral blood, taken in a trial of Ad26.COV2.S vaccine versus placebo. Receptors originate from a person aged 18-65 years who received the Ad26.COV2.S COVID-19 vaccine or a placebo.

The chain links TRBV6-2 or TRBV6-3 to TRBJ2-2; 10 nucleotides line up with TRBD2. This CDR3 contains 16 residues. The germline CDR1 and CDR2 sequences are MNHEY and SVGEGT. Losses at the gene ends were 6 bases for V and 7 bases for J; bases not matched to a gene: 11. The CDR3 loop is CASSPWLAGEVGELFF. CDR3 nucleotide sequence: TGTGCCAGCAGCCCATGGCTAGCGGGGGAGGTCGGGGAGCTGTTTTTT.

This rearrangement joins TRBV18 to TRBJ2-3, with D unresolved. The germline CDR1 and CDR2 sequences are KGHSH and LQKENI. V was clipped by 0 bases and J by 4 bases, with 11 bases between them. The CDR3 sequence is 15 residues long. The CDR3 region is CASSPPLVGPDTQYF. CDR3 DNA sequence: TGTGCCAGCTCACCACCGCTAGTAGGGCCAGATACGCAGTATTTT.

The V call is TRBV19, the J call TRBJ1-1, with TRBD1 as a possible D gene (5 bases). The germline gives CDR1 LNHDA, CDR2 SQIVND (reference sequence). Trimming took off 1 base at V and 4 bases at J, with 7 bases between the two ends. This CDR3 has 13 amino acids. CDR3 coding DNA: TGTGCCAGTAGTATAGCGGGGGTCACTGAAGCTTTCTTT. Its protein is CASSIAGVTEAFF.